These 13 T cell receptor beta chains share one sample of origin, sequenced in a study of shared clonotypes between healthy human individuals. Clones were read by immunoSEQ multiplex PCR, and TCRdb kept only the in-frame ones, dropping some. Altogether 1,500,000 or so clones are present, around 97% being singletons, with the ten largest covering roughly 1.1%. The sequenced sample was naive CD4+ T cells sorted from blood. Subset reported: CD45RA+ positively selected. These TCRs come from a man aged 25-45 years in good health.

The genes are TRBV7-2 and TRBJ2-1; 8 nucleotides align to TRBD2. Trimming cost V 4 bases and J 9 bases; bases outside gene matches: 11. CDR3 length: 15 residues. CDR1 is SGHTA, CDR2 FQGNSA, per germline. The CDR3 DNA reads TGTGCCAGCAGCTCGTCCAGCGGGAGTTATCTTGAGCAGTTCTTC. Translating gives CASSSSSGSYLEQFF.

The V call is TRBV6-5, the J call TRBJ2-3; D not resolved. V lost 6 bases, J lost 5 bases, and 6 bases lay in between. The CDR3 length is 11 residues. CDR1 is MNHEY, CDR2 SVGAGI, per germline. The CDR3 is CASSRRDTQYF. The CDR3 region has the DNA TGTGCCAGCAGCCGACGAGATACGCAGTATTTT.

This clone was counted a single time. The J gene is TRBJ1-5, the V gene TRBV6-5; D not resolved. This CDR3 region has 14 residues. Germline V CDR1 and CDR2: MNHEY, SVGAGI. The V end lost 2 bases, the J end lost 9 bases, and 14 bases lay between the germline ends. The CDR3 here is CASSYGFPDRPQHF. In DNA form, the CDR3 reads TGTGCCAGCAGTTACGGCTTCCCGGATCGGCCCCAGCATTTT.

The chain recombines TRBV18 with TRBJ1-2; the match to TRBD1 covers 8 bases. The CDR3 spans 15 residues. Per germline, CDR1 KGHSH and CDR2 LQKENI. With 2 bases clipped from V and 7 bases from J, the junction kept 9 bases outside the gene matches. The chain's CDR3 is CASSPKGRGHVGYTF. The CDR3 DNA follows: TGTGCCAGCTCACCAAAAGGCAGGGGGCACGTTGGCTACACCTTC.

The chain uses TRBV5-1 and TRBJ2-1; tentative D call: TRBD2 (6 bases). The CDR3 loop spans 13 amino acids. Germline V CDR1 and CDR2: SGHRS, YFSETQ. Trimming stripped 1 base from V and 9 bases from J, with 11 bases between. DNA for the CDR3: TGCGCCAGCAGCTTGACTAGCTCGAGTGAGCAGTTCTTC. This sequence encodes CASSLTSSSEQFF.

This chain connects TRBV18 to TRBJ2-1, with D possibly matching TRBD1 (6 bases). The CDR3 is made up of 17 amino acids. Germline CDR1 KGHSH, CDR2 LQKENI. Trimming left V 3 bases short and J 8 bases short, with 23 bases between. The CDR3 here is CASSPLPLQGATDEQFF. The CDR3 nucleotides are TGTGCCAGCTCACCCCTCCCGTTACAGGGAGCAACGGATGAGCAGTTCTTC.

The rearrangement joins TRBV7-9 to TRBJ2-6; D possibly corresponds to TRBD2 (5 bases). Trimming shortened V by 6 bases and J by 2 bases, and 14 bases separated the two germline ends. Germline V gene sequence: CDR1 SEHNR, CDR2 FQNEAQ (reference sequence). The CDR3 sequence is 16 residues long. CDR3 coding DNA: TGTGCCAGCAGTCAAACTAGGACGACTGGGGCCAACGTCCTGACTTTC. This sequence encodes CASSQTRTTGANVLTF.

This clone was seen only once. The rearrangement links TRBV7-2 to TRBJ1-1; 7 bases agree with TRBD1. Germline V gives CDR1 SGHTA, CDR2 FQGNSA. V lost 3 bases, J lost 4 bases, and 14 bases stayed unmatched. This CDR3 has 17 residues. CDR3: CASSFGDRFVPATEAFF. The CDR3 coding sequence is TGTGCCAGCAGCTTCGGGGACAGATTCGTCCCCGCCACTGAAGCTTTCTTT.

The rearrangement joins TRBV10-3 to TRBJ1-1, with D hard to call. CDR3 length equals 13 residues. Trimming removed 7 bases at V and 1 base at J, with 10 bases between. Germline V CDR1 and CDR2: ENHRY, SYGVKD. This CDR3 is CAIKGGRNTEAFF. Written as DNA, the CDR3 is TGTGCCATCAAGGGCGGAAGGAACACTGAAGCTTTCTTT.

The chain recombines TRBV5-4 with TRBJ1-1, with D perhaps matching TRBD1 (5 bases). This CDR3 has 15 amino acids. CDR1 is SGHNT and CDR2 is YYREEE in the germline V gene (reference sequence). Trimming shortened V by 4 bases and J by 6 bases, and 19 bases separated the two germline ends. CDR3 nucleotides: TGTGCCAGCAGCCAGAGGATAGGGGTTAGGCCTGAAGCTTTCTTT. It specifies CASSQRIGVRPEAFF. The full variable domain, completed using reference TRBV5-4 and TRBJ1-1, is ETGVTQSPTHLIKTRGQQVTLRCSSQSGHNTVSWYQQALGQGPQFIFQYYREEENGRGNFPPRFSGLQFPNYSSELNVNALELDDSALYLCASSQRIGVRPEAFFGQGTRLTVV.

This chain joins TRBV10-3 and TRBJ1-4; 7 bases fit TRBD1. V shed 8 bases and J 3 bases; nucleotides not matched to a gene: 6. This CDR3 is 14 amino acids long. Germline V gene lookup returns CDR1 ENHRY and CDR2 SYGVKD. DNA for the CDR3: TGTGCCATCGGACGAGGGACAGCTAATGAAAAACTGTTTTTT. It specifies CAIGRGTANEKLFF.

J is TRBJ1-1 and V is TRBV7-8, with D possibly TRBD1 on 5 matching bases. CDR1 and CDR2 (germline): SGHVS, FQNEAQ. Trimming pared 0 bases from V and 1 base from J, leaving 15 bases between. The CDR3 sequence is 17 residues long. The chain's CDR3 is CASSLAPGGGQNTEAFF. For the CDR3, the DNA is TGTGCCAGCAGCTTAGCCCCGGGGGGAGGGCAGAACACTGAAGCTTTCTTT.

The V gene is TRBV5-1, the J gene TRBJ1-1; D is perhaps TRBD1 (6 bases). Germline V gene lookup returns CDR1 SGHRS and CDR2 YFSETQ. CDR3 size: 13 residues. V lost 4 bases to trimming and J lost 4 bases, with 11 bases between them. Here the CDR3 reads CASSQQGRTEAFF. The CDR3 coding sequence is TGCGCCAGCAGCCAACAGGGTCGCACTGAAGCTTTCTTT.